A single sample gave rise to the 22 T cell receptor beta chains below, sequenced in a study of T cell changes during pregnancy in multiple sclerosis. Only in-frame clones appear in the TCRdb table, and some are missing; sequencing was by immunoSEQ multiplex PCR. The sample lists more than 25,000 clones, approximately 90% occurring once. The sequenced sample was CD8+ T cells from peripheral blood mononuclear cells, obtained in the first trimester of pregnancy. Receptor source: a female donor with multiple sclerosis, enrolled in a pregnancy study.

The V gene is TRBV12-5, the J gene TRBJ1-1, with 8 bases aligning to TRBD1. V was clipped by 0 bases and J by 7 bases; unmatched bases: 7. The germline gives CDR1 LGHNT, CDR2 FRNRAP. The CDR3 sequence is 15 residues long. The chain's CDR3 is CASGLVGTGQFEAFF. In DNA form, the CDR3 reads TGTGCTAGTGGTTTGGTAGGGACAGGTCAATTTGAAGCTTTCTTT.

The CDR3 loop reads CASSFWQSQETQYF. In DNA form, the CDR3 reads TGTGCCAGCAGTTTTTGGCAGTCCCAAGAGACCCAGTACTTC. This chain uses TRBV28 with TRBJ2-5; D uncertain. V was pared by 3 bases and J by 1 base, with 9 bases between. This CDR3 is built from 14 residues. Germline V gives CDR1 MDHEN, CDR2 SYDVKM.

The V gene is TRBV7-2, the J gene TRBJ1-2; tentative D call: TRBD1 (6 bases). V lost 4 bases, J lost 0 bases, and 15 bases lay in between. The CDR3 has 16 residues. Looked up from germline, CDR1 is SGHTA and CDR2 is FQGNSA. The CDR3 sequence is CASSSPWTVTNYGYTF. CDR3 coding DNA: TGTGCCAGCAGCTCACCATGGACAGTGACTAACTATGGCTACACCTTC.

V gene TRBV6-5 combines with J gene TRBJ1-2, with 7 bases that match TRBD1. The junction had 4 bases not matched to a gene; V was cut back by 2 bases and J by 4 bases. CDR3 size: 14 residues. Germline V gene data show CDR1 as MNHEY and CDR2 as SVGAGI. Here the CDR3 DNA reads TGTGCCAGCAGTTACGAGGGACAGATCTATGGCTACACCTTC. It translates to CASSYEGQIYGYTF.

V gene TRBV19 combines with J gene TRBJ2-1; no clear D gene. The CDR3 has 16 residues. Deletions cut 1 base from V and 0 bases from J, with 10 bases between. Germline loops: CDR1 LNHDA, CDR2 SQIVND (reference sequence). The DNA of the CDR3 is TGTGCCAGTAGTATAGTCCCAGGAAGCTCCTACAATGAGCAGTTCTTC. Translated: CASSIVPGSSYNEQFF. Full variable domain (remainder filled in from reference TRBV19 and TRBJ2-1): DGGITQSPKYLFRKEGQNVTLSCEQNLNHDAMYWYRQDPGQGLRLIYYSQIVNDFQKGDIAEGYSVSREKKESFPLTVTSAQKNPTAFYLCASSIVPGSSYNEQFFGPGTRLTVL.

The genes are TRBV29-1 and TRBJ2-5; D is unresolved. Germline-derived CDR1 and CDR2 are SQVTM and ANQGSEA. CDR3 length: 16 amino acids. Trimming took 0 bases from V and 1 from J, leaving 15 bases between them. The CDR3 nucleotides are TGCAGCGTTGAAGATCTTGGGCCCGAAGGCCAAGAGACCCAGTACTTC. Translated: CSVEDLGPEGQETQYF.

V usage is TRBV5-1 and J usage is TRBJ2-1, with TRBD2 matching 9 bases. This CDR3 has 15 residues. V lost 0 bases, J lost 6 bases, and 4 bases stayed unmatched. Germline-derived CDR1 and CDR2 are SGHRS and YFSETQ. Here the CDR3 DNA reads TGCGCCAGCAGCTTGGAGGCGGGGGGGCGCAATGAGCAGTTCTTC. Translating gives CASSLEAGGRNEQFF.

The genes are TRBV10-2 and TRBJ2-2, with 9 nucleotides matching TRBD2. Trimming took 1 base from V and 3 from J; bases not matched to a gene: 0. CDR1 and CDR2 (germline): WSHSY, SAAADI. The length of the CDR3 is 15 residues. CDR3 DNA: TGCGCCAGCAGTGAGTTAGCGGGAGACACCGGGGAGCTGTTTTTT. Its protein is CASSELAGDTGELFF.

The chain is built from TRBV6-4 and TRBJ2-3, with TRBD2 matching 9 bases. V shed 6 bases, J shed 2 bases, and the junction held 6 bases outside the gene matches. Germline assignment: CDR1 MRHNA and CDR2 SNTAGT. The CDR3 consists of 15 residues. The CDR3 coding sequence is TGTGCCAGCAGCGAAACTAGCGGGTACACAGATACGCAGTATTTT. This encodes CASSETSGYTDTQYF.

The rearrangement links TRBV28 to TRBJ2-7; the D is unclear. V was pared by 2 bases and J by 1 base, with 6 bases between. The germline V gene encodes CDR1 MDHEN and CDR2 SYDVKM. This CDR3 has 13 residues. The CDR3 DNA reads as TGTGCCAGCAGTTTAGGCGGTTCCTACGAGCAGTACTTC. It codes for CASSLGGSYEQYF.

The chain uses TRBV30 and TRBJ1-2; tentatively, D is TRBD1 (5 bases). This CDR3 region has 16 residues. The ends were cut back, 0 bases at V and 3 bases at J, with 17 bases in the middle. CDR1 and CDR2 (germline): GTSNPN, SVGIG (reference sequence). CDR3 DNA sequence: TGTGCCTGGAGTGTACCTCCCCTCGGGGACTACTATGGCTACACCTTC. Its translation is CAWSVPPLGDYYGYTF. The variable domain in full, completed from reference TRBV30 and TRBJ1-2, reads SQTIHQWPATLVQPVGSPLSLECTVEGTSNPNLYWYRQAAGRGLQLLFYSVGIGQISSEVPQNLSASRPQDRQFILSSKKLLLSDSGFYLCAWSVPPLGDYYGYTFGSGTRLTVV.

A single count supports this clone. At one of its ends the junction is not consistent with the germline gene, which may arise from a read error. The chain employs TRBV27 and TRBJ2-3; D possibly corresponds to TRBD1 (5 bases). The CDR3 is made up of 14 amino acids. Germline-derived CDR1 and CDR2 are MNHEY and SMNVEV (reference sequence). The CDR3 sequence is CASSFNLETDPQYF. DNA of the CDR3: TGTGCCAGCAGTTTTAATCTAGAGACAGATCCGCAGTATTTT.

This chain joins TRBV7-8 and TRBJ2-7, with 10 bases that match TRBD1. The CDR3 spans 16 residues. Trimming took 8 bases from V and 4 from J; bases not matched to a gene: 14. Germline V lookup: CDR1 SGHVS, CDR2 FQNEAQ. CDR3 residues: CASSPFTGTGAYEQYF. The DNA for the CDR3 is TGTGCCAGCTCCCCCTTCACAGGGACAGGGGCGTACGAGCAGTACTTC.

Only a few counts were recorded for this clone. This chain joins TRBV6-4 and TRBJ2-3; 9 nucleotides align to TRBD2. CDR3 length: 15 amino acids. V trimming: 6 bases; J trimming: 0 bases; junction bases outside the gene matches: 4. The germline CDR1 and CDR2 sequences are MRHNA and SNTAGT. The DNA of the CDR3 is TGTGCCAGCAGCCCGACTAGCGGTAGCACAGATACGCAGTATTTT. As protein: CASSPTSGSTDTQYF.

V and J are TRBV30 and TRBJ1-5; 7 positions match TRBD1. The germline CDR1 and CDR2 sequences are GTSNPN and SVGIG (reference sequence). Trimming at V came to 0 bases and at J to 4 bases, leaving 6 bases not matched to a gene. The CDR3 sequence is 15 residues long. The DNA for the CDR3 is TGTGCCTGGAGTGTACTAGGGACAGAAAATCAGCCCCAGCATTTT. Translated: CAWSVLGTENQPQHF. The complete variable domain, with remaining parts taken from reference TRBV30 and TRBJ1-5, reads SQTIHQWPATLVQPVGSPLSLECTVEGTSNPNLYWYRQAAGRGLQLLFYSVGIGQISSEVPQNLSASRPQDRQFILSSKKLLLSDSGFYLCAWSVLGTENQPQHFGDGTRLSIL.

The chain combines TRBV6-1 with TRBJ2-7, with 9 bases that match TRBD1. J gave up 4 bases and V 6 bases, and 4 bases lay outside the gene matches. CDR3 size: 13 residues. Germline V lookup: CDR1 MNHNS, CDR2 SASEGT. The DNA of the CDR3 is TGTGCCAGCAGGCTGGACAGGGGTTACGAGCAGTACTTC. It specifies CASRLDRGYEQYF.

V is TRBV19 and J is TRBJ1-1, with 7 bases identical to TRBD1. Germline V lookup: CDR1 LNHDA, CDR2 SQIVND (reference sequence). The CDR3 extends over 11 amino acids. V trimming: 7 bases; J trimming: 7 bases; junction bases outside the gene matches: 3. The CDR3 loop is CASNQGGEAFF. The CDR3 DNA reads TGTGCCAGTAATCAGGGGGGTGAAGCTTTCTTT. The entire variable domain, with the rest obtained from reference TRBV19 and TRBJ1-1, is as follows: DGGITQSPKYLFRKEGQNVTLSCEQNLNHDAMYWYRQDPGQGLRLIYYSQIVNDFQKGDIAEGYSVSREKKESFPLTVTSAQKNPTAFYLCASNQGGEAFFGQGTRLTVV.

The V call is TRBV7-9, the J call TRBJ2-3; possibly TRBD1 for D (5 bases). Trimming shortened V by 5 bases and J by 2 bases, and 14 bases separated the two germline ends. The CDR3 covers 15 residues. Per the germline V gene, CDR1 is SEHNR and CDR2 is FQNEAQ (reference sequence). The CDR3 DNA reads TGTGCCAGCAGCGACAGTATATCCCCCACAGATACGCAGTATTTT. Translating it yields CASSDSISPTDTQYF.

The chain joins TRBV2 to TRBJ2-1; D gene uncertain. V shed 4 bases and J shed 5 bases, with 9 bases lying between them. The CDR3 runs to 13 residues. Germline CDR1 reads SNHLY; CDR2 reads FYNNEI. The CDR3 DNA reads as TGTGCCAGCAGTGCCCAAACTCACAATGAGCAGTTCTTC. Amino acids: CASSAQTHNEQFF.

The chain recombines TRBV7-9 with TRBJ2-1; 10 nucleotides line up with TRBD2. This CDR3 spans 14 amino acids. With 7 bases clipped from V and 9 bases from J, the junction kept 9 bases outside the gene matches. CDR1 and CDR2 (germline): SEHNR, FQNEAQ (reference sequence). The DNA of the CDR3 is TGTGCCAGCACCATAGCGGGAGGTGGGGTTGAGCAGTTCTTC. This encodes CASTIAGGGVEQFF.

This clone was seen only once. CDR3 DNA: TGTGCCAGCAGCTCGGACCCGGACAGGGGGTGGGGCGGGGAGCTGTTTTTT. The encoded protein is CASSSDPDRGWGGELFF. This chain uses TRBV5-4 with TRBJ2-2; 10 bases line up with TRBD1. Trimming removed 3 bases from V and 7 bases from J; junction bases left unmatched: 12. This CDR3 spans 17 amino acids. CDR1 SGHNT and CDR2 YYREEE come from the germline V gene (reference sequence).

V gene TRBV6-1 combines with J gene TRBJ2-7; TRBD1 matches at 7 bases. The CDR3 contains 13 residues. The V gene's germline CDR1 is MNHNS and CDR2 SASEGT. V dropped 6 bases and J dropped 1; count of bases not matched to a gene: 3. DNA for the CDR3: TGTGCCAGCAGGACAGGGACGTCCTACGAGCAGTACTTC. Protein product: CASRTGTSYEQYF.